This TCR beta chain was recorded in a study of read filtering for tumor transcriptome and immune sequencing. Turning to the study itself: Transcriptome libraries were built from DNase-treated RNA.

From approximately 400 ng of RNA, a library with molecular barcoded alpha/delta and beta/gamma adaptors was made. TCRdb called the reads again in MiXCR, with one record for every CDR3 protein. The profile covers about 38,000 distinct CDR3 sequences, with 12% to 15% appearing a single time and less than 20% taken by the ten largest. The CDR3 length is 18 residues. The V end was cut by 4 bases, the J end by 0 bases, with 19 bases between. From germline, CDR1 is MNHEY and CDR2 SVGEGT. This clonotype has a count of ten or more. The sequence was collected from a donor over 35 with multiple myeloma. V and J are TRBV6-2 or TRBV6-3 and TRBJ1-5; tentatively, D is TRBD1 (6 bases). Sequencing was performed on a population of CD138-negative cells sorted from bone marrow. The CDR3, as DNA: TGTGCCAGCAGTTCCAGGGGAGGGGCGACTGATAGCAATCAGCCCCAGCATTTT. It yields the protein CASSSRGGATDSNQPQHF.